This TCR beta chain was found in a study of blood T cell repertoires in COVID-19. Turning to the study itself: Samples came from the United States, Italy and Spain, spanning acute and convalescent COVID-19.

Original data processing: It was from reference gene primer amplification that nucleated cell counts were estimated. Assay: immunoSEQ multiplex PCR; the TCRdb copy retains only in-frame clones and omits some. V and J calls and clone size come straight from that table; D and trimming were deduced from the DNA. The sample consists of under 150,000 clones, 88% of them appearing once. This CDR3 is 14 amino acids long. The V gene's germline CDR1 is SEHNR and CDR2 FQNEAQ (reference sequence). The junction had 0 bases not matched to a gene; V was cut back by 1 base and J by 2 bases. The receptor was derived from a man aged 50 to 59 with acute or convalescent COVID-19. The V and J genes are TRBV7-9 and TRBJ2-5, with 8 bases aligning to TRBD1. Sequenced material: peripheral blood. CDR3 residues: CASSLGQGQETQYF. The DNA of the CDR3 is TGTGCCAGCAGCTTAGGACAGGGGCAAGAGACCCAGTACTTC.